The 19 T cell receptor beta chains given below trace back to one sample, sequenced in a study of identical twins. TCRdb ran MiXCR on the 5' RACE reads and lists one entry per CDR3 protein. The repertoire holds fewer than 550,000 distinct CDR3 sequences, roughly 15% seen once, with roughly 0.46% in the top ten. This sample also belongs to another study, concerning yellow fever vaccine responses in identical twins.

Material: CD4+ T cells sorted from blood. The receptors shown here come from a woman between 18 and 29 years old in good health.

The V call is TRBV7-8, the J call TRBJ2-3, with D unclear. V gave up 5 bases and J gave up 4 bases, with 16 bases separating them. Germline V gives CDR1 SGHVS, CDR2 FQNEAQ. The CDR3 is made up of 15 amino acids. In nucleotides, the CDR3 is TGTGCCAGCAGCCTACCCCAAGGTTATGCAGATACGCAGTATTTT. Its protein is CASSLPQGYADTQYF.

This clonotype has a handful of counts. At one boundary the junction diverges from the germline segment, which might be a read error. Here the CDR3 reads CASSAPGQGSGYTF. In DNA form, the CDR3 reads TGTGCTAGCAGTGCGCCGGGACAGGGAAGTGGCTACACCTTC. This sequence joins TRBV25-1 and TRBJ1-2; 9 bases are a match to TRBD1. This CDR3 has 14 residues. In germline, CDR1 is MGHDK, CDR2 SYGVNS.

This chain's CDR3 is CASSKGRTGTETQYF. In DNA, the CDR3 is TGTGCCAGCAGCAAGGGCCGGACAGGGACAGAGACCCAGTACTTC. The chain uses TRBV21-1 and TRBJ2-5; the D call of TRBD1 is as the table states it, not checked on the DNA. TRBV21-1 is flagged as a pseudogene. CDR3 length: 15 amino acids.

In this sample, this clonotype turned up a few times. The chain has TRBV5-1 and TRBJ1-1; the D is unclear. Trimming removed 2 bases at V and 5 bases at J, with 10 bases between. This CDR3 spans 13 amino acids. From germline, CDR1 is SGHRS and CDR2 YFSETQ. The CDR3 region has the DNA TGCGCCAGCAGCTTTATCTGGGAGACTGAAGCTTTCTTT. Its translation: CASSFIWETEAFF.

This clonotype was counted only a few times. This chain connects TRBV6-1 to TRBJ2-4, with D perhaps being TRBD1 or TRBD2 (6 bases each). CDR1 and CDR2 (germline): MNHNS, SASEGT. V gave up 6 bases and J gave up 0 bases, with 15 bases separating them. The CDR3 has 16 amino acids. CDR3 region: CASSTGRGRAKNIQYF. In nucleotides, the CDR3 is TGTGCCAGCAGCACCGGCCGGGGGCGAGCCAAAAACATTCAGTACTTC.

There are a few counts of this clonotype. The chain carries TRBV28 and TRBJ1-6, with D tentatively TRBD1 (6 bases). CDR3 size: 16 residues. Per the germline V gene, CDR1 is MDHEN and CDR2 is SYDVKM. The V end lost 6 bases, the J end lost 0 bases, and 12 bases lay between the germline ends. CDR3 region: CASRPDRSSYNSPLHF. CDR3 sequence (DNA): TGTGCCAGCAGACCCGACAGGAGCTCCTATAATTCACCCCTCCACTTT.

This rearrangement joins TRBV5-6 to TRBJ1-2; D is unresolved. Trimming left V 4 bases short and J 5 bases short, with 12 bases between. Germline V gene lookup returns CDR1 SGHDT and CDR2 YYEEEE. The CDR3 totals 13 residues. The CDR3 DNA sequence: TGTGCCAGCAGCCCTAAAACGGGGTATGGCTACACCTTC. Translation: CASSPKTGYGYTF.

J is TRBJ2-3 and V is TRBV6-5; TRBD1 might be the D (6 bases). Germline CDR1 MNHEY, CDR2 SVGAGI. The CDR3 contains 17 residues. The ends were cut back, 0 bases at V and 1 base at J, with 14 bases in the middle. The CDR3 region has the DNA TGTGCCAGCAGTTACTCGCAGGGACAAACCCGCACAGATACGCAGTATTTT. Residues: CASSYSQGQTRTDTQYF.

This clonotype was seen a few times. The chain combines TRBV3-1 with TRBJ2-1, with 8 bases lining up with TRBD2. The V gene end was trimmed by 3 bases and the J gene end by 2 bases; junction bases not matched to a gene: 3. The CDR3 has 15 amino acids. Germline lookup yields CDR1 LGHDT and CDR2 YNNKEL (reference sequence). The CDR3 DNA sequence: TGTGCCAGCAGCCATACGGGAGGGCCCTACAATGAGCAGTTCTTC. Its protein product is CASSHTGGPYNEQFF.

CDR3 nucleotides: TGTGCCAGCAGTTTATCCGGACAAGGCAGCCAGCATTTT. Protein: CASSLSGQGSQHF. The J gene is TRBJ1-5, the V gene TRBV12-3 or TRBV12-4, with a tentative D call TRBD1 (5 bases). V lost 2 bases to trimming and J lost 12 bases, with 14 bases between them. The CDR3 totals 13 residues.

A remark on this clonotype: Germline is not matched at one junction end, which may reflect a read error. The V and J genes are TRBV10-3 and TRBJ2-6, with D possibly TRBD1 on 6 matching bases. The germline V gene encodes CDR1 ENHRY and CDR2 SYGVKD. The length of the CDR3 is 18 residues. The CDR3 loop is CAISDAQGAGSGANVPTF. CDR3 bases: TGTGCCATCAGTGACGCACAGGGTGCTGGGAGTGGGGCCAACGTCCCGACTTTC.

On this clonotype itself: One end of the junction is discordant with germline, which a read error may explain. The chain has TRBV27 and TRBJ2-7; 11 bases align to TRBD2. Per germline, CDR1 MNHEY and CDR2 SMNVEV (reference sequence). CDR3 length: 16 residues. CDR3 DNA sequence: TGTGCCAGCCGGGGCGGGGGGACTAGCGGCACCTACGAGCAGGACTTC. This gives the protein CASRGGGTSGTYEQDF.

This clonotype was counted a few times. The chain employs TRBV7-3 and TRBJ2-7; tentatively, D is TRBD1 or TRBD2 (5 bases each). Trimming removed 8 bases at V and 1 base at J, with 18 bases between. Germline V CDR1 and CDR2: SGHTA, FQGTGA. This CDR3 contains 15 residues. As DNA, the CDR3 is TGTGCCAGCTCCCAGGGAGAGATAAAGTCCTACGAGCAGTACTTC. Residues: CASSQGEIKSYEQYF.

The chain recombines TRBV6-1 with TRBJ1-1; TRBD1 is a possible D gene (5 bases). Trimming removed 6 bases from V and 3 bases from J, with 17 bases in between. Germline V gene lookup returns CDR1 MNHNS and CDR2 SASEGT. The CDR3 has 15 residues. The CDR3 nucleotides read TGTGCCAGCAGCCCAGGGAGGGAAACTGACACTGAAGCTTTCTTT. The encoded protein is CASSPGRETDTEAFF.

This clonotype was seen more than once but under ten times. The chain has TRBV7-2 and TRBJ2-1; the match to TRBD2 covers 8 bases. J gave up 0 bases and V 7 bases, and 8 bases lay outside the gene matches. The CDR3 consists of 16 residues. The V gene's germline CDR1 is SGHTA and CDR2 FQGNSA. Written as DNA, the CDR3 is TGTGCCAGCAAAATCGCCGGGGGGGCCTCCTACAATGAGCAGTTCTTC. Translating it yields CASKIAGGASYNEQFF. Full variable domain (missing parts from reference TRBV7-2 and TRBJ2-1): GAGVSQSPSNKVTEKGKDVELRCDPISGHTALYWYRQSLGQGLEFLIYFQGNSAPDKSGLPSDRFSAERTGGSVSTLTIQRTQQEDSAVYLCASKIAGGASYNEQFFGPGTRLTVL.

The genes are TRBV7-6 and TRBJ2-7; TRBD1 matches at 7 bases. Looked up from germline, CDR1 is SGHVS and CDR2 is FNYEAQ. J gave up 0 bases and V 5 bases, and 7 bases lay outside the gene matches. This CDR3 has 15 amino acids. In DNA, the CDR3 is TGTGCCAGCAGCCCAGGGGGACGTAACTCCTACGAGCAGTACGTC. This encodes CASSPGGRNSYEQYV.

This clonotype was counted many times. The V call is TRBV6-1, the J call TRBJ2-7; TRBD1 agrees at 10 bases. Germline loops: CDR1 MNHNS, CDR2 SASEGT. The CDR3 contains 14 residues. The CDR3 bases are TGCGCCAGCAGCCGGGACAGGGGAGGCTACGAGCAGTACGTC. It yields the protein CASSRDRGGYEQYV.

This chain joins TRBV5-1 and TRBJ2-1; D may be TRBD1 or TRBD2 (5 bases each). Trimming pared 4 bases from V and 6 bases from J, leaving 17 bases between. The CDR3 spans 15 residues. Germline V gene data show CDR1 as SGHRS and CDR2 as YFSETQ. The CDR3 region has the DNA TGCGCCAGCAGCAACGGGGCCCCCTGGGGCAATGAGCAGTTCTTC. Protein product: CASSNGAPWGNEQFF.

The chain has TRBV2 and TRBJ1-2; no clear D. The CDR3 covers 12 residues. In germline, CDR1 is SNHLY, CDR2 FYNNEI. The V and J ends lost 7 bases and 1 base respectively, with 7 bases between them. The CDR3 protein is CASKSDNYGYTF. CDR3 in DNA: TGTGCCAGCAAATCTGATAACTATGGCTACACCTTC.